One and the same sample provided the 21 T cell receptor beta chains below, sequenced in a study of T-cell reconstitution after alpha-beta-depleted transplantation in children. The TCRbeta library was prepared with unique molecular identifiers. A single record per CDR3 protein comes from TCRdb applying MiXCR to the PCR reads. The table has approximately 420,000 distinct CDR3 sequences, roughly 11% seen once. This specimen consisted of PBMCs from the stem cell graft donor, obtained from the stem cell graft. These TCRs come from a human donor who donated a stem cell graft to a child with acute myeloid leukemia.

The sample holds a few counts of this clonotype. As DNA, the CDR3 is TGTGCCAGCAGGAAGCTAGCGGGGGGGATTGAGCAGTTCTTC. Amino acids: CASRKLAGGIEQFF. This chain links TRBV6-1 with TRBJ2-1; 12 nucleotides agree with TRBD2. The CDR3 covers 14 residues. CDR1 and CDR2 (germline): MNHNS, SASEGT. The J segment lost 9 bases and the V segment lost 6 bases, leaving 6 bases of the junction unmatched.

Only a few counts were recorded for this clonotype. The chain uses TRBV12-3 or TRBV12-4 and TRBJ1-5, with a weak D call TRBD1 (5 bases). The CDR3 covers 13 residues. V lost 6 bases, J lost 7 bases, and 13 bases lay in between. The chain's CDR3 is CASRKTGGQPQHF. For the CDR3, the DNA is TGTGCCAGCAGAAAGACGGGGGGGCAGCCCCAGCATTTT.

This chain uses TRBV2 with TRBJ1-6, with 10 positions matching TRBD1. The CDR3 has 15 amino acids. V dropped 6 bases and J dropped 5; count of bases not matched to a gene: 4. Germline V lookup: CDR1 SNHLY, CDR2 FYNNEI. CDR3 in DNA: TGTGCCAGCAGCGGACAGGGGGTGGATAATTCACCCCTCCACTTT. Its protein is CASSGQGVDNSPLHF.

The rearrangement joins TRBV5-1 to TRBJ2-2, with no clear D. Trimming shortened V by 4 bases and J by 6 bases, and 10 bases separated the two germline ends. Germline V gives CDR1 SGHRS, CDR2 YFSETQ. The CDR3 length is 13 residues. The chain's CDR3 is CASSPGTPGELFF. The CDR3 DNA reads TGCGCCAGCAGCCCCGGCACACCCGGGGAGCTGTTTTTT.

This clonotype has only a few counts. The rearrangement links TRBV27 to TRBJ1-6; D not resolved. This CDR3 is 12 amino acids long. V was cut by 4 bases and J by 6 bases, with 4 bases left in between. Germline assignment: CDR1 MNHEY and CDR2 SMNVEV (reference sequence). CDR3 coding DNA: TGTGCCAGCAGTTATCGTAATTCACCCCTCCACTTT. Its protein is CASSYRNSPLHF.

Written as DNA, the CDR3 is TGTGCCAGCAGACGGGGACTTACTTCTGGGGCCAACGTCCTGACTTTC. Amino acids: CASRRGLTSGANVLTF. The V gene is TRBV27, the J gene TRBJ2-6, with TRBD2 as a possible D gene (6 bases). Germline CDR1 is MNHEY and CDR2 is SMNVEV (reference sequence). Trimming took off 6 bases at V and 1 base at J, with 13 bases between the two ends. The CDR3 length is 16 residues. Variable domain in full (rest from reference TRBV27 and TRBJ2-6): EAQVTQNPRYLITVTGKKLTVTCSQNMNHEYMSWYRQDPGLGLRQIYYSMNVEVTDKGDVPEGYKVSRKEKRNFPLILESPSPNQTSLYFCASRRGLTSGANVLTFGAGSRLTVL.

The gene calls are TRBV15 and TRBJ2-3; TRBD1 matches at 7 bases. The CDR3 runs 14 residues. V lost 8 bases to trimming and J lost 2 bases; unmatched junction nucleotides: 7. Germline loops: CDR1 LNHNV, CDR2 YYDKDF (reference sequence). Written as DNA, the CDR3 is TGTGCCACCCGCCGGACAGGCTTCACAGATACGCAGTATTTT. Amino acids: CATRRTGFTDTQYF.

In this sample, this clonotype turned up a few times. This sequence joins TRBV20-1 and TRBJ2-5; perhaps D is TRBD1 or TRBD2 (6 bases each). Deletions cut 2 bases from V and 5 bases from J, with 15 bases between. The V gene's germline CDR1 is DFQATT and CDR2 SNEGSKA (reference sequence). The CDR3 contains 14 residues. The DNA of the CDR3 is TGCAGTGCTAGACTGAGGGGGGCCGGCGAGACCCAGTACTTC. Translating it yields CSARLRGAGETQYF.

In its sample, this clonotype was seen a few times. This chain links TRBV5-6 with TRBJ2-7; 7 bases match TRBD1. The V gene's germline CDR1 is SGHDT and CDR2 YYEEEE. Trimming cost V 4 bases and J 3 bases; bases outside gene matches: 13. There are 16 residues in the CDR3. CDR3 residues: CASSRILTGSLYEQYV. The CDR3 bases are TGTGCCAGCAGCCGTATTCTGACAGGGTCCCTCTACGAGCAGTACGTC.

The chain has TRBV29-1 and TRBJ2-1; 8 bases are a match to TRBD2. Trimming removed 4 bases from V and 7 bases from J; junction bases left unmatched: 6. CDR1 is SQVTM, CDR2 ANQGSEA, per germline. The length of the CDR3 is 13 residues. CDR3 nucleotides: TGCAGCGTTGCCAGGGGCGGGGGGAATGAGCAGTTCTTC. Residues: CSVARGGGNEQFF.

The V and J genes are TRBV29-1 and TRBJ2-2, with 8 bases matching TRBD2. J lost 8 bases, V lost 7 bases, and 6 bases had no gene match. The germline V gene encodes CDR1 SQVTM and CDR2 ANQGSEA. The CDR3 consists of 12 residues. The CDR3: CSAGRESGELFF. For the CDR3, the DNA is TGCAGCGCCGGGAGGGAGTCAGGGGAGCTGTTTTTT.

The chain uses TRBV7-8 and TRBJ1-6; D is perhaps TRBD1 (5 bases). Per the germline V gene, CDR1 is SGHVS and CDR2 is FQNEAQ. The CDR3 sequence is 14 residues long. Trimming pared 0 bases from V and 12 bases from J, leaving 12 bases between. The CDR3: CASSLAGEGLPLHF. The CDR3 DNA reads as TGTGCCAGCAGCTTAGCGGGGGAGGGATTACCCCTCCACTTT.

In its sample, this clonotype was seen a few times. The chain links TRBV3-1 to TRBJ1-5; 7 nucleotides align to TRBD1. This CDR3 spans 16 amino acids. Germline CDR1 reads LGHDT; CDR2 reads YNNKEL (reference sequence). V was clipped by 5 bases and J by 2 bases; unmatched bases: 9. The CDR3 here is CASSAQGLYGNQPQHF. In DNA, the CDR3 is TGTGCCAGCAGCGCACAGGGGTTGTACGGCAATCAGCCCCAGCATTTT.

V and J are TRBV5-1 and TRBJ2-5, with a weak D call TRBD2 (5 bases). The V gene lost 0 bases and the J gene lost 3 bases, with 9 bases spanning the gap. This CDR3 is 14 amino acids long. The V gene's germline CDR1 is SGHRS and CDR2 YFSETQ. DNA of the CDR3: TGCGCCAGCAGCTTGGTATCCGGGGAAGAGACCCAGTACTTC. Translation: CASSLVSGEETQYF.

This clonotype showed up just a few times. This chain connects TRBV6-2 or TRBV6-3 to TRBJ2-1, with D possibly being TRBD1 (5 bases). Trimming removed 4 bases from V and 5 bases from J, with 18 bases in between. Germline CDR1 is MNHEY and CDR2 is SVGEGT. The CDR3 is made up of 16 amino acids. The CDR3 region is CASSSYWGPDHNEQFF. The DNA for the CDR3 is TGTGCCAGCAGTTCCTATTGGGGCCCAGACCACAATGAGCAGTTCTTC.

This clonotype was seen ten or more times. The chain combines TRBV19 with TRBJ1-3, with D hard to call. Germline V gene data show CDR1 as LNHDA and CDR2 as SQIVND (reference sequence). The CDR3 loop spans 15 amino acids. Trimming took off 3 bases at V and 9 bases at J, with 18 bases between the two ends. This CDR3 is CASSIMNNQQSTIYF. The CDR3, as DNA: TGTGCCAGTAGTATCATGAACAACCAGCAGAGCACCATATATTTT.

V usage is TRBV11-2 and J usage is TRBJ2-1; possible D gene TRBD2, 6 bases. Looked up from germline, CDR1 is SGHAT and CDR2 is FQNNGV. Trimming removed 5 bases from V and 3 bases from J, with 11 bases in between. This CDR3 has 14 residues. DNA of the CDR3: TGTGCCAGCAGCGCCTTGGGGGGCTACAATGAGCAGTTCTTC. It is translated as CASSALGGYNEQFF.

This clonotype showed up many times. The CDR3 region has the DNA TGTGCCAGCAGTGGAGTTATCACTGAAGCTTTCTTT. Protein: CASSGVITEAFF. The V and J genes are TRBV25-1 and TRBJ1-1; D is undetermined. The V and J ends lost 4 bases and 4 bases respectively, with 7 bases between them. The CDR3 consists of 12 residues. In germline, CDR1 is MGHDK, CDR2 SYGVNS.

The chain joins TRBV9 to TRBJ2-2; D remains ambiguous. V was shortened by 4 bases and J by 0 bases, with 13 bases between the two germline ends. The germline V gene has CDR1 SGDLS and CDR2 YYNGEE. CDR3 size: 16 residues. Here the CDR3 reads CASSNRRTPNTGELFF. DNA for the CDR3: TGTGCCAGCAGCAATAGACGGACCCCGAACACCGGGGAGCTGTTTTTT.

Comments on this clonotype: This sequence may be a read error, since a much larger clone differs from it by one base. No conserved phenylalanine or tryptophan is present at the end of the CDR3, so a read error is the likely explanation. The CDR3 here is CASSVGTGMNTEAFL. The CDR3, as DNA: TGTGCCAGCAGCGTAGGGACAGGGATGAACACTGAAGCTTTCTTG. This chain links TRBV9 with TRBJ1-1; 8 bases are shared with TRBD1. The CDR3 sequence is 15 residues long. V lost 0 bases to trimming and J lost 0 bases; unmatched junction nucleotides: 1. The germline CDR1 and CDR2 sequences are SGDLS and YYNGEE.

This clonotype was recorded a few times. V usage is TRBV5-1 and J usage is TRBJ1-1; TRBD1 matches at 11 bases. Germline V gene sequence: CDR1 SGHRS, CDR2 YFSETQ. The CDR3 covers 13 residues. The ends lost 0 bases at V and 11 bases at J; junction bases unmatched: 3. The DNA of the CDR3 is TGCGCCAGCAGCTTGGGCGGACAGGGGGCGGCTTTCTTT. It specifies CASSLGGQGAAFF.